This T cell receptor beta chain was sequenced during a study of radiation and T cells in renal cell carcinoma. Notes on the study in general: Compared with controls, irradiated tumors showed greater TCR clonality. Dominant CDR3 motifs occupied more repertoire in irradiated than control tumors.

CDR1 is LNHDA, CDR2 SQIVND, per germline (reference sequence). The CDR3 has 13 amino acids. V was cut by 3 bases and J by 4 bases, with 9 bases left in between. Method: immunoSEQ multiplex PCR; TCRdb's copy keeps in-frame clones and lacks some. The data show around 20,000 clones, with about 50% seen just once and around 15% held by the top ten. This clone was counted between two and nine times. Its antigen is not known. Stated treatment: 15 Gy SBRT to primary tumor, nephrectomy 4 weeks later. The source of this sequence is a woman aged 50 to 60 with renal cell carcinoma. Sequences were derived from tumor tissue, sampled from a patient whose treatment included radiotherapy and nephrectomy. The chain couples TRBV19 to TRBJ1-1; D is possibly TRBD1 (5 bases). CDR3 residues: CASSMQGRTEAFF. CDR3 nucleotide sequence: TGTGCCAGTAGTATGCAGGGTCGCACTGAAGCTTTCTTT.